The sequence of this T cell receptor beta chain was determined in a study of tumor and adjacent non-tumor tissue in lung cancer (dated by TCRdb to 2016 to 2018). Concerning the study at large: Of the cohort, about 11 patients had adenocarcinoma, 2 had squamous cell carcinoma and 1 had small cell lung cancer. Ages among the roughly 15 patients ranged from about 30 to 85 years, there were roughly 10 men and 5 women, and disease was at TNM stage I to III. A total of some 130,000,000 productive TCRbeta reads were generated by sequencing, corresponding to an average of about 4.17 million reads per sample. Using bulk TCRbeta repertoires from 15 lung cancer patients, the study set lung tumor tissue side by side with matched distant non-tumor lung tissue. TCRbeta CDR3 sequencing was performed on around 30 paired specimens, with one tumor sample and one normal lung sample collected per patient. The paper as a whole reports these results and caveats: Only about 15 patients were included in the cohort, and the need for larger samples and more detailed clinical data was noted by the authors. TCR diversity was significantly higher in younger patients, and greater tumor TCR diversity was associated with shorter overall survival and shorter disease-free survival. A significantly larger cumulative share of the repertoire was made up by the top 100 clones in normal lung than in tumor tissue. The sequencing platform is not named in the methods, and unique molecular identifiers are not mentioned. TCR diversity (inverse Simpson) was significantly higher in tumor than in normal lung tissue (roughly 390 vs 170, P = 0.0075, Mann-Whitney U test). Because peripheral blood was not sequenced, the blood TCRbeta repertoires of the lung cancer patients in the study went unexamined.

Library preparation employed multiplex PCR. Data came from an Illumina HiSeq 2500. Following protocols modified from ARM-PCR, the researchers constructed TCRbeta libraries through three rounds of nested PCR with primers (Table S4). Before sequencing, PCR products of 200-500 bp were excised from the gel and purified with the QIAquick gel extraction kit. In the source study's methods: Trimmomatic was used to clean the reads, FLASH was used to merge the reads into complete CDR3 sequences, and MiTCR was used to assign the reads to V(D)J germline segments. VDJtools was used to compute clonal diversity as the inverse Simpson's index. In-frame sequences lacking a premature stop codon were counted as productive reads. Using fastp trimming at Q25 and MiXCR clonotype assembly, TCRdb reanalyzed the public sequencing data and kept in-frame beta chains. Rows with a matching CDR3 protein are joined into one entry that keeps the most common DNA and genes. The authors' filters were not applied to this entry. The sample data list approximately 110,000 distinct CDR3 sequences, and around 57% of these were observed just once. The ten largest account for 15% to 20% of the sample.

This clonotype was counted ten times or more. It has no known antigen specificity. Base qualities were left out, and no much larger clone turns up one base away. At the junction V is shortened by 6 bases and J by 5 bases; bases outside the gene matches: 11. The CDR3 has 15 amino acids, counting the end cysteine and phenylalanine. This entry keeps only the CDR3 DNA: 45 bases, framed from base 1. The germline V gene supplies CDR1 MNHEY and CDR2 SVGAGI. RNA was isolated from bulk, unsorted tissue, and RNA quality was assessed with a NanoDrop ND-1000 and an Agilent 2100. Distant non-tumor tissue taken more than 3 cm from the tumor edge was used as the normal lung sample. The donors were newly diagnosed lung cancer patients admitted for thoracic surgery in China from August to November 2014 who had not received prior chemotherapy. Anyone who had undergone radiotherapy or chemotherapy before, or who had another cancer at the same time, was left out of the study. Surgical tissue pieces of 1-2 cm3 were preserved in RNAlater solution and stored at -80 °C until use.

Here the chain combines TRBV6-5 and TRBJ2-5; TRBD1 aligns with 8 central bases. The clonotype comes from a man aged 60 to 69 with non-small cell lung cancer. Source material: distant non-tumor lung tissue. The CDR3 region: CASSRRTGLQETQYF. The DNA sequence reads TGTGCCAGCAGCCGACGGACAGGGTTGCAGGAGACCCAGTACTTC.